A selection of T cell receptor beta chains follows, all from one sample in a study of OX40 agonist ivuxolimab in advanced cancers. Repertoires were generated with immunoSEQ multiplex PCR, while TCRdb's copy carries only in-frame clones and drops some. The repertoire has about 38,000 clones, about 88% of them found once; the top ten carry roughly 40%. The material sequenced was CD4+ or CD8+ T cells sorted from blood, taken in a trial of the OX40 agonist ivuxolimab. The receptors derive from an adult with an advanced solid tumor such as melanoma, head and neck, liver or kidney cancer. The CDR3 runs from the conserved cysteine through the conserved F or W. Fields, in order: V gene, clone size, J gene, D gene, CDR3 protein, CDR3 DNA. The D gene is left open where the match is weak. Only part of the rows carry a size: once, few, many, or a class if the clone is expanded.

V: TRBV4-2; size: .; J: TRBJ2-5; D: .; CDR3: CASSQDLGLYF; DNA: TGTGCCAGCAGCCAAGATCTTGGCCTGTACTTC
V: TRBV6-6; size: .; J: TRBJ2-2; D: .; CDR3: CASRMQDTGELFF; DNA: TGTGCCAGCAGGATGCAGGACACCGGGGAGCTGTTTTTT
V: TRBV19; size: .; J: TRBJ2-3; D: .; CDR3: CASGEGVGFPDTQYF; DNA: TGTGCCAGTGGTGAGGGGGTTGGATTCCCAGATACGCAGTATTTT
V: TRBV27; size: .; J: TRBJ1-2; D: TRBD1; CDR3: CASKLTGGASGYTF; DNA: TGTGCCAGCAAACTGACAGGGGGCGCGAGTGGCTACACCTTC
V: TRBV11-2; size: once; J: TRBJ2-2; D: TRBD2; CDR3: CASSLSPGLATGELFF; DNA: TGTGCCAGCAGCTTATCACCGGGACTAGCGACCGGGGAGCTGTTTTTT
V: TRBV11-3; size: .; J: TRBJ2-7; D: .; CDR3: CASSLRDTPYEQYF; DNA: TGTGCCAGCAGCCTCCGAGACACTCCCTACGAGCAGTACTTC
V: TRBV7-2; size: .; J: TRBJ1-3; D: .; CDR3: CASSLYAVTGKSSGNTIYF; DNA: TGTGCCAGCAGCTTATACGCCGTAACAGGAAAGAGCTCTGGAAACACCATATATTTT
V: TRBV6-5; size: once; J: TRBJ1-3; D: .; CDR3: CASSYGGTIYF; DNA: TGTGCCAGCAGTTACGGTGGGACCATATATTTT
V: TRBV2; size: .; J: TRBJ2-2; D: TRBD2; CDR3: CAISPPSGGNTGELFF; DNA: TGTGCCATCTCCCCGCCTAGCGGGGGGAACACCGGGGAGCTGTTTTTT
V: TRBV10-1; size: once; J: TRBJ2-7; D: .; CDR3: CARSPSGSGISYEQYF; DNA: TGCGCCAGATCCCCGAGCGGCTCGGGGATCTCCTACGAGCAGTACTTC
V: TRBV9; size: .; J: TRBJ1-4; D: .; CDR3: CASSPSTGNGEKLFF; DNA: TGTGCCAGCAGCCCCTCCACCGGGAACGGCGAAAAACTGTTTTTT
V: TRBV5-6; size: .; J: TRBJ2-2; D: TRBD1; CDR3: CASSWEGQGPGELFF; DNA: TGTGCCAGCAGCTGGGAGGGACAGGGTCCCGGGGAGCTGTTTTTT
V: TRBV6-5; size: .; J: TRBJ1-2; D: .; CDR3: CASSDRGRSYGYTF; DNA: TGTGCCAGCAGCGACCGGGGGCGAAGCTATGGCTACACCTTC
V: TRBV6-5; size: .; J: TRBJ1-4; D: .; CDR3: CASSYEPNEKLFF; DNA: TGTGCCAGCAGTTACGAGCCCAATGAAAAACTGTTTTTT
V: TRBV30; size: .; J: TRBJ2-5; D: .; CDR3: CAWSLQGGGETQYF; DNA: TGTGCCTGGAGTTTACAGGGGGGAGGGGAGACCCAGTACTTC
V: TRBV5-6; size: .; J: TRBJ2-7; D: TRBD1; CDR3: CASSLPPGQEQYF; DNA: TGTGCCAGCAGCTTGCCCCCGGGACAGGAGCAGTACTTC
V: TRBV27; size: .; J: TRBJ1-6; D: .; CDR3: CASSLRARNSPLHF; DNA: TGTGCCAGCAGTTTACGAGCCCGTAATTCACCCCTCCACTTT
V: TRBV27; size: .; J: TRBJ2-5; D: .; CDR3: CASSPGAGGQETQYF; DNA: TGTGCCAGCAGTCCGGGGGCAGGGGGACAAGAGACCCAGTACTTC
V: TRBV28; size: .; J: TRBJ1-2; D: .; CDR3: CASSLSEMRGYTF; DNA: TGTGCCAGCAGTTTATCGGAGATGCGTGGCTACACCTTC
V: TRBV19; size: .; J: TRBJ1-5; D: .; CDR3: CASMGGNQPQHF; DNA: TGTGCCAGTATGGGGGGAAATCAGCCCCAGCATTTT
V: TRBV4-3; size: .; J: TRBJ2-1; D: .; CDR3: CASSAGGRDEQFF; DNA: TGCGCCAGCAGCGCAGGGGGGAGGGATGAGCAGTTCTTC
V: TRBV6-5; size: .; J: TRBJ1-3; D: .; CDR3: CASSYSLTGSGNTIYF; DNA: TGTGCCAGCAGTTACTCTTTGACAGGCTCTGGAAACACCATATATTTT
V: TRBV9; size: .; J: TRBJ1-5; D: .; CDR3: CASSVGDIGGQPQHF; DNA: TGTGCCAGCAGCGTAGGGGACATCGGGGGTCAGCCCCAGCATTTT
V: TRBV7-2; size: .; J: TRBJ1-1; D: TRBD1; CDR3: CASSFGQGNTEAFF; DNA: TGTGCCAGCAGCTTCGGACAGGGGAACACTGAAGCTTTCTTT
V: TRBV19; size: .; J: TRBJ2-1; D: .; CDR3: CASSILQGYYNEQFF; DNA: TGTGCCAGTAGTATCCTGCAGGGTTATTACAATGAGCAGTTCTTC
V: TRBV7-7; size: .; J: TRBJ2-1; D: .; CDR3: CASSLAVRGDYNEQFF; DNA: TGTGCTAGCAGCTTAGCGGTCCGCGGAGACTACAATGAGCAGTTCTTC
V: TRBV2; size: .; J: TRBJ2-1; D: TRBD2; CDR3: CASSEGSGGQSSYNEQFF; DNA: TGTGCCAGCAGTGAGGGCAGCGGGGGGCAGAGCTCCTACAATGAGCAGTTCTTC
V: TRBV30; size: .; J: TRBJ1-3; D: .; CDR3: CAWSEGAGNTIYF; DNA: TGTGCCTGGAGTGAGGGGGCTGGAAACACCATATATTTT
V: TRBV6-5; size: .; J: TRBJ2-7; D: .; CDR3: CASGQLYEQYF; DNA: TGTGCCAGTGGACAGCTCTACGAGCAGTACTTC
V: TRBV19; size: .; J: TRBJ2-7; D: TRBD1; CDR3: CASSMLGQAYEQYF; DNA: TGTGCCAGTAGTATGCTCGGACAGGCCTACGAGCAGTACTTC
V: TRBV4-1; size: .; J: TRBJ2-1; D: TRBD2; CDR3: CASSLRISGANEQFF; DNA: TGCGCCAGCAGCTTGAGGATTAGCGGGGCCAATGAGCAGTTCTTC
V: TRBV9; size: .; J: TRBJ2-5; D: .; CDR3: CASSVAGVQETQYF; DNA: TGTGCCAGCAGCGTAGCGGGCGTACAAGAGACCCAGTACTTC
V: TRBV30; size: .; J: TRBJ2-7; D: .; CDR3: CAWSVSADEQYF; DNA: TGTGCCTGGAGTGTATCGGCAGACGAGCAGTACTTC
V: TRBV27; size: .; J: TRBJ2-7; D: .; CDR3: CASSLSGGGEQYF; DNA: TGTGCCAGCAGTTTATCCGGGGGAGGAGAGCAGTACTTC
V: TRBV7-9; size: .; J: TRBJ2-2; D: .; CDR3: CASSLPAPQGDGELFF; DNA: TGTGCCAGCAGCTTGCCAGCCCCACAAGGGGACGGGGAGCTGTTTTTT
V: TRBV4-3; size: .; J: TRBJ1-1; D: .; CDR3: CASSQDLTTAVEAFF; DNA: TGCGCCAGCAGCCAAGATCTAACGACCGCCGTTGAAGCTTTCTTT
V: TRBV16; size: once; J: TRBJ1-3; D: .; CDR3: CASRTAGNTIYF; DNA: TGTGCCAGCCGCACAGCTGGAAACACCATATATTTT
V: TRBV9; size: .; J: TRBJ2-1; D: TRBD2; CDR3: CASSASGGNYNEQFF; DNA: TGTGCCAGCAGCGCGAGCGGGGGGAATTACAATGAGCAGTTCTTC
V: TRBV28; size: .; J: TRBJ2-7; D: TRBD2; CDR3: CASSSRLADYEQYF; DNA: TGTGCCAGCAGCTCCAGACTAGCGGACTACGAGCAGTACTTC
V: TRBV27; size: once; J: TRBJ1-4; D: .; CDR3: CASSSYSTTNEKLFF; DNA: TGTGCCAGCAGTTCCTACAGTACAACTAATGAAAAACTGTTTTTT
V: TRBV19; size: .; J: TRBJ2-2; D: .; CDR3: CASREGSGELFF; DNA: TGTGCCAGTAGAGAGGGTAGCGGGGAGCTGTTTTTT
V: TRBV28; size: .; J: TRBJ1-3; D: .; CDR3: CASSPWVVGNTIYF; DNA: TGTGCCAGCAGTCCGTGGGTGGTTGGAAACACCATATATTTT
V: TRBV2; size: .; J: TRBJ2-7; D: .; CDR3: CASNRVDEQYF; DNA: TGTGCCAGCAACAGGGTTGACGAGCAGTACTTC
V: TRBV4-3; size: .; J: TRBJ2-5; D: .; CDR3: CASSQVVERWETQYF; DNA: TGCGCCAGCAGCCAAGTCGTAGAAAGATGGGAGACCCAGTACTTC
V: TRBV9; size: once; J: TRBJ2-7; D: TRBD2; CDR3: CASSPSGGQGYEQYF; DNA: TGTGCCAGCAGTCCCTCGGGGGGGCAGGGCTACGAGCAGTACTTC
V: TRBV9; size: .; J: TRBJ2-1; D: .; CDR3: CASSVDPGANEQFF; DNA: TGTGCCAGCAGCGTAGATCCAGGGGCAAATGAGCAGTTCTTC
V: TRBV4-1; size: .; J: TRBJ2-7; D: TRBD2; CDR3: CASSLPGGEYEQYF; DNA: TGCGCCAGCAGCCTCCCCGGGGGGGAGTACGAGCAGTACTTC
V: TRBV19; size: once; J: TRBJ2-2; D: .; CDR3: CASSIDPGNTGELFF; DNA: TGTGCCAGTAGTATAGATCCTGGGAACACCGGGGAGCTGTTTTTT
V: TRBV15; size: .; J: TRBJ1-1; D: .; CDR3: CATESTEENTEAFF; DNA: TGTGCCACCGAATCGACGGAGGAGAACACTGAAGCTTTCTTT
V: TRBV7-6; size: .; J: TRBJ2-7; D: .; CDR3: CASSLALEGMDEQYF; DNA: TGTGCCAGCAGCTTAGCCCTAGAGGGAATGGACGAGCAGTACTTC
V: TRBV5-4; size: .; J: TRBJ2-5; D: TRBD1; CDR3: CASSGQGAGETQYF; DNA: TGTGCCAGCAGCGGACAGGGGGCCGGGGAGACCCAGTACTTC
V: TRBV10-3; size: .; J: TRBJ2-5; D: .; CDR3: CAISGAAQETQYF; DNA: TGTGCCATCAGTGGGGCAGCTCAAGAGACCCAGTACTTC
V: TRBV4-2; size: .; J: TRBJ2-7; D: TRBD1; CDR3: CASSQLTRDRAVEQYF; DNA: TGTGCCAGCAGCCAACTTACCCGGGACAGGGCTGTCGAGCAGTACTTC
V: TRBV11-2; size: .; J: TRBJ2-1; D: .; CDR3: CASSSSHEQFF; DNA: TGTGCCAGCAGCTCGTCGCATGAGCAGTTCTTC
V: TRBV29-1; size: once; J: TRBJ2-5; D: TRBD2; CDR3: CSVEILAGAPEGGTQYF; DNA: TGCAGCGTTGAGATACTAGCGGGGGCGCCCGAGGGGGGGACCCAGTACTTC
V: TRBV28; size: .; J: TRBJ1-2; D: TRBD1; CDR3: CASSGEQGNYGYTF; DNA: TGTGCCAGCAGCGGGGAACAGGGGAACTATGGCTACACCTTC